The sequence of this T cell receptor beta chain was determined in a study of T cells in Graves' hyperthyroidism and ophthalmopathy. The study's findings and limits: Also found in blood were most expanded thyroid clonotypes above 0.001.

Germline-derived CDR1 and CDR2 are ENHRY and SYGVKD. The CDR3 is 16 amino acids. This clonotype was found a few times. Its specificity is unknown. One end of the junction does not line up with germline, which may come from a read error. Diagnosis of hyperthyroidism was new in patients aged 18 to 65, and its duration was under 2 months. Clinicians diagnosed patients from clinical symptoms, serum thyroxine and TRAb, thyroid ultrasound and orbital computed tomography. The investigators amplified TCR beta CDR3 regions from RNA transcripts. The primer set for the first-round RT-PCR of the TCR CDR3 was HTBI. Each CDR3 protein gets one entry after TCRdb re-called the multiplex PCR reads with MiXCR. The sample includes around 700,000 distinct CDR3 sequences, about a third of them seen just once.

The chain combines TRBV10-3 with TRBJ2-7, with a tentative D call TRBD2 (5 bases). This sequence originates from a woman aged 40-49 years with Graves' hyperthyroidism. The specimen was blood. DNA for the CDR3: TGTGCCAGCAGTTACTCGAACCGGGGAAGCTCCTACGAGCAGTACTTC. The encoded protein is CASSYSNRGSSYEQYF.